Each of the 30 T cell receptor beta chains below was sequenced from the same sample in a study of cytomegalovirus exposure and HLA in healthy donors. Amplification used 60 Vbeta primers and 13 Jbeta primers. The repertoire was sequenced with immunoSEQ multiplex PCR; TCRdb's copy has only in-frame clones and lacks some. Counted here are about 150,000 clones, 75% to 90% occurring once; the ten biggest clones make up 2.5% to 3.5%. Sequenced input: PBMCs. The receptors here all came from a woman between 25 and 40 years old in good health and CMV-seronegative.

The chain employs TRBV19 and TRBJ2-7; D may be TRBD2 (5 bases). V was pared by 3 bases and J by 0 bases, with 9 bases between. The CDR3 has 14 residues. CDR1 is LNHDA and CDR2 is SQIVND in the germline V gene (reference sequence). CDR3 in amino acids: CASSMTGFSYEQYF. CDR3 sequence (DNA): TGTGCCAGTAGTATGACGGGGTTCTCCTACGAGCAGTACTTC.

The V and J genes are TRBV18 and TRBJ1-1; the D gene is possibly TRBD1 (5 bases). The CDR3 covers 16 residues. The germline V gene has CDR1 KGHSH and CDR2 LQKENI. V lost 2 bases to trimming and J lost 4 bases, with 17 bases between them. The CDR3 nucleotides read TGTGCCAGCTCACCAGACCCCGGGGAGGGGAGCACTGAAGCTTTCTTT. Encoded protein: CASSPDPGEGSTEAFF.

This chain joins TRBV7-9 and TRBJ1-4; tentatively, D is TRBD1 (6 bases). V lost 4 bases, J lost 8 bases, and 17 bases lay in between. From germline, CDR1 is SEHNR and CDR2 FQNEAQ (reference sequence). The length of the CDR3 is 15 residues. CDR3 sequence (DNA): TGTGCCAGCAGCTACGGAACACAGGGTCGGGAAAAACTGTTTTTT. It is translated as CASSYGTQGREKLFF.

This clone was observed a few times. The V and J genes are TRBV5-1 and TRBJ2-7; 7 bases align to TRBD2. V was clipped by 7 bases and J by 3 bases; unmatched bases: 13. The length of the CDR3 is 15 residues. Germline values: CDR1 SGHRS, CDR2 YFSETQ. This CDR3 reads CASSISSGAFYEQYF. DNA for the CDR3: TGCGCCAGCTCGATTTCTAGCGGAGCCTTCTACGAGCAGTACTTC.

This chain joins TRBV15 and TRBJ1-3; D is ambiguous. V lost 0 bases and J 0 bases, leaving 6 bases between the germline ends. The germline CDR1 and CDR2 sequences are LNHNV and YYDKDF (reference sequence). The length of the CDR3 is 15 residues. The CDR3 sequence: CATSRDAASGNTIYF. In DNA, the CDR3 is TGTGCCACCAGCAGAGATGCGGCCTCTGGAAACACCATATATTTT.

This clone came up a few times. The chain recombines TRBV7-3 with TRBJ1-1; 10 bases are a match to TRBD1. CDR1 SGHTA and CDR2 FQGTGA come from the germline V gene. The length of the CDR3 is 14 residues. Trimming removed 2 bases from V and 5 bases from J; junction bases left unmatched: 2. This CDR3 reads CASSLWGQGTEAFF. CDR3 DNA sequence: TGTGCCAGCAGCTTATGGGGACAGGGGACTGAAGCTTTCTTT.

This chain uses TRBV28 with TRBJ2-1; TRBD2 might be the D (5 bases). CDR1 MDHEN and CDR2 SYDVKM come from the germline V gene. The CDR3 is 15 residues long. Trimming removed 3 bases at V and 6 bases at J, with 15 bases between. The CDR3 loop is CASSFSRAIVNEQFF. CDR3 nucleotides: TGTGCCAGCAGTTTCTCGCGGGCGATAGTCAATGAGCAGTTCTTC.

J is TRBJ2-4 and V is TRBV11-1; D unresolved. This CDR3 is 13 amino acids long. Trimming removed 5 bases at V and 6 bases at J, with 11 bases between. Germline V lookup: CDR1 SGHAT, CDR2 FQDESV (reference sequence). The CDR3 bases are TGTGCCAGCAGCCTATCTAATGGAAACATTCAGTACTTC. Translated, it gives CASSLSNGNIQYF.

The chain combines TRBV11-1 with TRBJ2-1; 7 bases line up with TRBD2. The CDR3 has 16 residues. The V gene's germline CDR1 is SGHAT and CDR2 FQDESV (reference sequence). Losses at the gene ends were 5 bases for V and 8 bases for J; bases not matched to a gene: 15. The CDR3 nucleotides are TGTGCCAGCAGCCCCCGGACTAGTCGGATCAGGTATGAGCAGTTCTTC. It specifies CASSPRTSRIRYEQFF.

In DNA, the CDR3 is TGTGCCAGCAGCGCAAGCGCTAACTCCTACAATGAGCAGTTCTTC. Protein sequence: CASSASANSYNEQFF. V and J are TRBV7-3 and TRBJ2-1; D gene ambiguous. The germline V and J ends were trimmed by 5 bases and 0 bases, with 11 bases remaining between them. Germline assignment: CDR1 SGHTA and CDR2 FQGTGA. The CDR3 is made up of 15 amino acids.

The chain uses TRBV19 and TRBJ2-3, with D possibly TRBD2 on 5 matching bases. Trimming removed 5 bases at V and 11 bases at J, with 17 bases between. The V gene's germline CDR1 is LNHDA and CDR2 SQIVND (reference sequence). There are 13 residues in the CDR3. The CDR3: CASSPTGSGRQYF. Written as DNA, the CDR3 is TGTGCCAGTAGTCCCACGGGGTCCGGAAGGCAGTATTTT. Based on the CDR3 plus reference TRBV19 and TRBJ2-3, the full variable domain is DGGITQSPKYLFRKEGQNVTLSCEQNLNHDAMYWYRQDPGQGLRLIYYSQIVNDFQKGDIAEGYSVSREKKESFPLTVTSAQKNPTAFYLCASSPTGSGRQYFGPGTRLTVL.

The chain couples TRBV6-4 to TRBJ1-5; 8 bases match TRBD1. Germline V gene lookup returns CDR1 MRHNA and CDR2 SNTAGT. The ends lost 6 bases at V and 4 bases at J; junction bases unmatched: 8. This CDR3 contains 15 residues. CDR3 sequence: CASSLTGADNQPQHF. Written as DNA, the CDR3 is TGTGCCAGCAGCCTGACAGGGGCGGATAATCAGCCCCAGCATTTT.

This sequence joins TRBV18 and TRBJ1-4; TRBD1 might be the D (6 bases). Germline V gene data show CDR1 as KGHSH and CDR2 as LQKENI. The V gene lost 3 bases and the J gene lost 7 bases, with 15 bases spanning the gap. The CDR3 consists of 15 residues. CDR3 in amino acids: CASSPNRETGEKLFF. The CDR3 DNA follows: TGTGCCAGCTCACCGAACAGGGAAACGGGTGAAAAACTGTTTTTT.

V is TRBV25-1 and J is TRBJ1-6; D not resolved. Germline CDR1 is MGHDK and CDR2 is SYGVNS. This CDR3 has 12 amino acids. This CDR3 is CASAGQNSPLHF. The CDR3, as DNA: TGTGCTTCCGCAGGCCAAAATTCACCCCTCCACTTT.

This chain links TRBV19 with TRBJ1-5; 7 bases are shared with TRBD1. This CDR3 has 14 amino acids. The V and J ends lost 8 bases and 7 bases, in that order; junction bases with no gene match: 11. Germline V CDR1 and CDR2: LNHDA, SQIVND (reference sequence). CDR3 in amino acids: CASLDRTGGQPQHF. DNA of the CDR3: TGTGCCAGTCTGGACAGGACGGGCGGACAGCCCCAGCATTTT.

The CDR3 protein is CASSGLAGAGGEQFF. The CDR3, as DNA: TGCGCCAGCAGTGGACTAGCGGGAGCAGGTGGTGAGCAGTTCTTC. The chain carries TRBV5-1 and TRBJ2-1; 13 bases fit TRBD2. V shed 5 bases and J 9 bases; nucleotides not matched to a gene: 8. Germline V gene sequence: CDR1 SGHRS, CDR2 YFSETQ. The CDR3 loop spans 15 amino acids.

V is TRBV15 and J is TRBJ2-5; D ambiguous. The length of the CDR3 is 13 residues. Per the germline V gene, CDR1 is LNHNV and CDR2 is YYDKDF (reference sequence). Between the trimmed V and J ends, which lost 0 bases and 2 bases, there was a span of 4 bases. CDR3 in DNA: TGTGCCACCAGCAGAGAACTACAAGAGACCCAGTACTTC. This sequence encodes CATSRELQETQYF.

CDR3 amino acids: CSVEGMEKSYGYTF. The CDR3 region has the DNA TGCAGCGTTGAGGGCATGGAAAAGAGTTATGGCTACACCTTC. The chain carries TRBV29-1 and TRBJ1-2; D not certain. Germline CDR1 and CDR2: SQVTM and ANQGSEA. V lost 3 bases and J lost 5, with 16 bases in between. The CDR3 has 14 residues.

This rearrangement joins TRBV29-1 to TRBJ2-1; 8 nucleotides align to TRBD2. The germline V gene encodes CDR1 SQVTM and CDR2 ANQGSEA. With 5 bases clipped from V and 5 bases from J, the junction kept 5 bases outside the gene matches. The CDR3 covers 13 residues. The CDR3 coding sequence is TGCAGCGTTTGGACTAGCTTGCACAATGAGCAGTTCTTC. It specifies CSVWTSLHNEQFF.

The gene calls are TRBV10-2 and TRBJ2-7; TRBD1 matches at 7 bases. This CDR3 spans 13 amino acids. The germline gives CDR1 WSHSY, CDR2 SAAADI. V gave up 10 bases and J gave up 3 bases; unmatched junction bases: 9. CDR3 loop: CATSGTVYYEQYF. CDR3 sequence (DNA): TGCGCCACCTCCGGGACAGTCTACTACGAGCAGTACTTC.

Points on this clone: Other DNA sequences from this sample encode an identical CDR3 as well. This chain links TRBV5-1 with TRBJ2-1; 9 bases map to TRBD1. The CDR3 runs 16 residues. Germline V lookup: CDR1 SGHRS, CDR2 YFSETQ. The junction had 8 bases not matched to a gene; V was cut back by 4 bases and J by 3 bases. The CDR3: CASSVGGQGRYNEQFF. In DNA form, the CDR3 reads TGCGCCAGCAGCGTTGGTGGACAGGGGCGCTACAATGAGCAGTTCTTC. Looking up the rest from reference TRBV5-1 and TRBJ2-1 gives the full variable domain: KAGVTQTPRYLIKTRGQQVTLSCSPISGHRSVSWYQQTPGQGLQFLFEYFSETQRNKGNFPGRFSGRQFSNSRSEMNVSTLELGDSALYLCASSVGGQGRYNEQFFGPGTRLTVL.

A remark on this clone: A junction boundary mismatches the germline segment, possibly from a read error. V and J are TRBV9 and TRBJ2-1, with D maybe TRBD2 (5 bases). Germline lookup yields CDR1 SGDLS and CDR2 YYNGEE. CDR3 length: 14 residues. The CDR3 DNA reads TGTGTCAGCAGCGGTCTAGCCTCCTACAATGAGCAGTTCTTC. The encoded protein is CVSSGLASYNEQFF.

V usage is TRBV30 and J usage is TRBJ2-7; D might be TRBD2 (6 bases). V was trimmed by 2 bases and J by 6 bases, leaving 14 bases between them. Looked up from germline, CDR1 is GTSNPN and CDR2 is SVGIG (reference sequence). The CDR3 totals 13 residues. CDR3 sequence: CAWSRDWGGEQYF. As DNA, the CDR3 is TGTGCCTGGAGTAGAGATTGGGGAGGCGAGCAGTACTTC.

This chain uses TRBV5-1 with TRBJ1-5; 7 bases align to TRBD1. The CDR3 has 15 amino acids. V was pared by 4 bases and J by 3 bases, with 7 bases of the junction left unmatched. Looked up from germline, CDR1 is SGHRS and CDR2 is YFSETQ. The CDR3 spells CASSLGGTDNQPQHF. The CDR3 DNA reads TGCGCCAGCAGCCTGGGAGGGACAGACAATCAGCCCCAGCATTTT. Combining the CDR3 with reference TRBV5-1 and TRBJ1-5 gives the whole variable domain KAGVTQTPRYLIKTRGQQVTLSCSPISGHRSVSWYQQTPGQGLQFLFEYFSETQRNKGNFPGRFSGRQFSNSRSEMNVSTLELGDSALYLCASSLGGTDNQPQHFGDGTRLSIL.

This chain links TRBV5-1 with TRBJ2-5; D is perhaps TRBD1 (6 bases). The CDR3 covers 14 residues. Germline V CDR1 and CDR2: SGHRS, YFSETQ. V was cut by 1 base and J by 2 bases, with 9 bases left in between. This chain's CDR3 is CASSLRQGQETQYF. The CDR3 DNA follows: TGCGCCAGCAGCTTGAGGCAGGGGCAAGAGACCCAGTACTTC.

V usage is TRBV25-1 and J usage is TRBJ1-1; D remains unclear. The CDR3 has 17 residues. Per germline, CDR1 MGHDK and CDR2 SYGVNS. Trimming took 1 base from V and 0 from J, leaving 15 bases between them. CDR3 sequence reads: CASSESRQKAMNTEAFF. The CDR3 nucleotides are TGTGCCAGCAGTGAATCCCGACAAAAGGCCATGAACACTGAAGCTTTCTTT.

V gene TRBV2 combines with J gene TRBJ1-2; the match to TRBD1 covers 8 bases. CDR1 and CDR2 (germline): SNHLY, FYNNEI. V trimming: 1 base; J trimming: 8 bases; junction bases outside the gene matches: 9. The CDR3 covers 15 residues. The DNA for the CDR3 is TGTGCCAGCAGTGAAGGGGGACAGGCTAGTGAGGGCTACACCTTC. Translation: CASSEGGQASEGYTF.

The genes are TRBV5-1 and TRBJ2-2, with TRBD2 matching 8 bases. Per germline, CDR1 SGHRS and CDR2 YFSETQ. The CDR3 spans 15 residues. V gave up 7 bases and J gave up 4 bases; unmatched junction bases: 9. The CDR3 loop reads CASSTGGVSTGELFF. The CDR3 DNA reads TGCGCCAGCTCAACGGGAGGGGTGTCCACCGGGGAGCTGTTTTTT.

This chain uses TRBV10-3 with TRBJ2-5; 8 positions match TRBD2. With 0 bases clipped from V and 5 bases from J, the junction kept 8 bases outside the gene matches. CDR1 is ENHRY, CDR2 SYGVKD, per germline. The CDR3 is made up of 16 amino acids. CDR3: CAISESPGGVLETQYF. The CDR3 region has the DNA TGTGCCATCAGTGAGTCTCCGGGGGGGGTCTTGGAGACCCAGTACTTC.

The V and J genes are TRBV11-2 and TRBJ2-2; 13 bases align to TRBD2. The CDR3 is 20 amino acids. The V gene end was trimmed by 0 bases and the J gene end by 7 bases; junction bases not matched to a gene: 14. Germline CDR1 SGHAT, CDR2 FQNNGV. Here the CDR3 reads CASSLDPGLAGPMQVGELFF. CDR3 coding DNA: TGTGCCAGCAGCTTAGACCCGGGACTAGCGGGACCCATGCAGGTCGGGGAGCTGTTTTTT.